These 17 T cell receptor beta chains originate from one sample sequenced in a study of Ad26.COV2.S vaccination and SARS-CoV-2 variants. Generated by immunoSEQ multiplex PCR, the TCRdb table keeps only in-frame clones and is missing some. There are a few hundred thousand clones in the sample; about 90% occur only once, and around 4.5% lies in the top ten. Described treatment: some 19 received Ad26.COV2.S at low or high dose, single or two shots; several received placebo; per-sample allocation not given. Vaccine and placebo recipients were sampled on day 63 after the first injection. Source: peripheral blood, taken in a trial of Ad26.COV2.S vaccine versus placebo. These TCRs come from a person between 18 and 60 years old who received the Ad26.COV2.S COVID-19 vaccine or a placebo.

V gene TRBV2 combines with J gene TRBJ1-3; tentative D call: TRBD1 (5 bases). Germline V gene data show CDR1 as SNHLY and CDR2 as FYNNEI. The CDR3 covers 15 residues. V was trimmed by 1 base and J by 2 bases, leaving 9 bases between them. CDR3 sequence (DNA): TGTGCCAGCAGTGAAGGGACAAAAGCTGGAAACACCATATATTTT. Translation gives CASSEGTKAGNTIYF.

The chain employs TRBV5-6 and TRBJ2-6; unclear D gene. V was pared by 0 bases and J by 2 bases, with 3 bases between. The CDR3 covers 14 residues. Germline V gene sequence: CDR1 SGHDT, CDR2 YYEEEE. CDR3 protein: CASSLGAGANVLTF. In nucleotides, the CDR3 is TGTGCCAGCAGCTTGGGTGCTGGGGCCAACGTCCTGACTTTC.

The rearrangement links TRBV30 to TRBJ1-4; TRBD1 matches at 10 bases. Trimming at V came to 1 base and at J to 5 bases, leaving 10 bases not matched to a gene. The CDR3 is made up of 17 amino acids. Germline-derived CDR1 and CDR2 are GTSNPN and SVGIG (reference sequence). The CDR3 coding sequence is TGTGCCTGGAGTGAGACAGGGGGCGGTGGGGCGAATGAAAAACTGTTTTTT. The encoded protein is CAWSETGGGGANEKLFF.

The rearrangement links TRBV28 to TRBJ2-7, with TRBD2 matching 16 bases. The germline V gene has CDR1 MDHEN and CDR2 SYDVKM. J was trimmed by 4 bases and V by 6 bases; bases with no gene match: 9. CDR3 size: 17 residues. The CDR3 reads CASRTGTSGRASYEQYF. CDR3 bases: TGTGCCAGCAGAACCGGGACTAGCGGGAGGGCCTCGTACGAGCAGTACTTC.

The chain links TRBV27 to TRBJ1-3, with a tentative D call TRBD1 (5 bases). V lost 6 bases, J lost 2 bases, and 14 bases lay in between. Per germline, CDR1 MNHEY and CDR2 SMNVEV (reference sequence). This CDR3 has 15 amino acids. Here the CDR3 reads CASSQGNTPGNTIYF. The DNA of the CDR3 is TGTGCCAGCAGCCAGGGAAATACACCTGGAAACACCATATATTTT.

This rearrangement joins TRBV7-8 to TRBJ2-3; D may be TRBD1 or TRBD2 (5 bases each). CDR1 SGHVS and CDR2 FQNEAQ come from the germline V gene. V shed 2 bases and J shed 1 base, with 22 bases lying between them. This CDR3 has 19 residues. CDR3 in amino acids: CASSLSRGRAKLGTDTQYF. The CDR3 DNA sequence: TGTGCCAGCAGCTTATCCCGGGGCAGGGCAAAACTCGGCACAGATACGCAGTATTTT.

CDR3 region: CASSLSGSVAGEQFF. CDR3 nucleotide sequence: TGTGCCAGCAGTTTATCCGGGTCGGTCGCGGGTGAGCAGTTCTTC. V gene TRBV28 combines with J gene TRBJ2-1; possibly TRBD2 for D (5 bases). The germline V gene has CDR1 MDHEN and CDR2 SYDVKM. There are 15 residues in the CDR3. V was cut by 1 base and J by 9 bases, with 16 bases left in between.

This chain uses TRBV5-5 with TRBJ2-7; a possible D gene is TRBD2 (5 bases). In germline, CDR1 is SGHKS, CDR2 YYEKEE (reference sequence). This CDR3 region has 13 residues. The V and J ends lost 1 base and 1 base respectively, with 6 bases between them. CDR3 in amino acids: CASSLIASYEQYF. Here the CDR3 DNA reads TGTGCCAGCAGCTTGATAGCGTCCTACGAGCAGTACTTC.

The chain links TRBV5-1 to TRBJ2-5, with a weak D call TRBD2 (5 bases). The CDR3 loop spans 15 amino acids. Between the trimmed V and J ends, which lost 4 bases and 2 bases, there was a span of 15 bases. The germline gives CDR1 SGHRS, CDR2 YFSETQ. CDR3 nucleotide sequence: TGCGCCAGCAGCCCGGGTGGGGAGAGGCAAGAGACCCAGTACTTC. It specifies CASSPGGERQETQYF.

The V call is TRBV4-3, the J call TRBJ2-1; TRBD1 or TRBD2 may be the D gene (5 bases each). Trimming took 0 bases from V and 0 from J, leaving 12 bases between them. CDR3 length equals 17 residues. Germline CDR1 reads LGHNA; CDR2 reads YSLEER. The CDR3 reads CASSQDPWGSSYNEQFF. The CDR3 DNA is TGCGCCAGCAGCCAAGATCCCTGGGGGAGCTCCTACAATGAGCAGTTCTTC.

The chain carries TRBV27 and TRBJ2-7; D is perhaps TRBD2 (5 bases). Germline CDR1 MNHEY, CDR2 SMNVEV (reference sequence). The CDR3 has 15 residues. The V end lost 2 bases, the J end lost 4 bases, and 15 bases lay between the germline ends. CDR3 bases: TGTGCCAGCAGTTTAGAGGGTGAAGTCTCTTACGAGCAGTACTTC. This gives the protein CASSLEGEVSYEQYF.

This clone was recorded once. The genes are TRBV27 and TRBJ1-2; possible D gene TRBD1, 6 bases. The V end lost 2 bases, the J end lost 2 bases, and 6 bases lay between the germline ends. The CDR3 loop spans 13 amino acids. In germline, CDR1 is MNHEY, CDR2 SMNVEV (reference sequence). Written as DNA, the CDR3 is TGTGCCAGCAGTTTAGGGACAAACTATGGCTACACCTTC. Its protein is CASSLGTNYGYTF.

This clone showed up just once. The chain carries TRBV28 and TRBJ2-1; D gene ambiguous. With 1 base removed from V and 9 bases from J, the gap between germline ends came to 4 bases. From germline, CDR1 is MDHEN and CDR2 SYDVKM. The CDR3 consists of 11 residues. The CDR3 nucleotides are TGTGCCAGCAGTTTATCTGGTGAGCAGTTCTTC. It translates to CASSLSGEQFF.

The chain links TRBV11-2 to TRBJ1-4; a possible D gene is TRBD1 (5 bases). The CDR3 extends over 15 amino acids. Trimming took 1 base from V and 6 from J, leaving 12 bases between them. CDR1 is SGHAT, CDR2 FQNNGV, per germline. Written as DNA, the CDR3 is TGTGCCAGCAGCTTAGGTCCAGGGCGGGATGAAAAACTGTTTTTT. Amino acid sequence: CASSLGPGRDEKLFF.

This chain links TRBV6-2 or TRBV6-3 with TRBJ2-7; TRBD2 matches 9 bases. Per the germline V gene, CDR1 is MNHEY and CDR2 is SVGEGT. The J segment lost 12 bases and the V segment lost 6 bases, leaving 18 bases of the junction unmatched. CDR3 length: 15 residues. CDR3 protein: CASSPTSGTSSRPYF. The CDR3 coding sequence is TGTGCCAGCAGCCCCACCTCCGGGACTAGCAGTCGGCCGTACTTC.

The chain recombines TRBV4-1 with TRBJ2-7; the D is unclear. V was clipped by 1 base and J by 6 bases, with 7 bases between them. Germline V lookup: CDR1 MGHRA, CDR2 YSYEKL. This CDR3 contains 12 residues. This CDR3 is CASSQGVTEQYF. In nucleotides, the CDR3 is TGCGCCAGCAGCCAAGGCGTAACCGAGCAGTACTTC.

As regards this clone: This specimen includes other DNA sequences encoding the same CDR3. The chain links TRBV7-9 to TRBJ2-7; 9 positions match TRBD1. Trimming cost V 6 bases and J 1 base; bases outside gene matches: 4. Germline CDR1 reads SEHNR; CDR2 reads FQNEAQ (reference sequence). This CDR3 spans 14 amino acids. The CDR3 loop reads CASSWGQGSYEQYF. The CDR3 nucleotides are TGTGCCAGCAGTTGGGGACAGGGTTCCTACGAGCAGTACTTC.